The 20 T cell receptor beta chains listed next were all sequenced from one sample in a study of blood T cell repertoires in COVID-19. Clones were sequenced by immunoSEQ multiplex PCR, and TCRdb holds only the in-frame ones, with some missing. This sample carries 45,000 to 75,000 clones, roughly 88% of them seen once, and the ten largest clones take approximately 4.8%. The source material was peripheral blood. The receptor source for this set is a man between 60 and 70 years old with acute or convalescent COVID-19.

The J gene is TRBJ1-1, the V gene TRBV18; tentatively, D is TRBD1 (5 bases). Germline values: CDR1 KGHSH, CDR2 LQKENI. The V gene lost 3 bases and the J gene lost 1 base, with 9 bases spanning the gap. This CDR3 has 14 residues. This CDR3 is CASSPRGENTEAFF. In nucleotides, the CDR3 is TGTGCCAGCTCACCTAGGGGCGAGAACACTGAAGCTTTCTTT.

The chain recombines TRBV5-1 with TRBJ1-4; D might be TRBD1 (6 bases). The CDR3 length is 15 residues. The germline V and J ends were trimmed by 2 bases and 6 bases, with 14 bases remaining between them. Germline values: CDR1 SGHRS, CDR2 YFSETQ. The CDR3 DNA is TGCGCCAGCAGCTTTAGTGGGACACCGGATGAAAAACTGTTTTTT. Protein sequence: CASSFSGTPDEKLFF.

This chain uses TRBV29-1 with TRBJ2-5, with a weak D call TRBD2 (6 bases). In germline, CDR1 is SQVTM, CDR2 ANQGSEA. Trimming stripped 7 bases from V and 6 bases from J, with 15 bases between. The CDR3 has 12 amino acids. The CDR3, as DNA: TGCAGCGGGGGACTGGGCAAAAAGACCCAGTACTTC. It is translated as CSGGLGKKTQYF.

J is TRBJ1-6 and V is TRBV10-3, with 8 bases lining up with TRBD1. J was trimmed by 7 bases and V by 6 bases; bases with no gene match: 8. CDR3 size: 15 residues. Germline V gene lookup returns CDR1 ENHRY and CDR2 SYGVKD. The CDR3 sequence is CAISPGQVENSPLHF. The CDR3 DNA reads as TGTGCCATCAGCCCGGGACAGGTGGAGAATTCACCCCTCCACTTT.

DNA of the CDR3: TGTGCCAGCACTAGAGGACAGGGCCTCTCCTACGAGCAGTACTTC. Translating it yields CASTRGQGLSYEQYF. V and J are TRBV19 and TRBJ2-7, with 8 bases that match TRBD1. CDR1 is LNHDA and CDR2 is SQIVND in the germline V gene (reference sequence). V was clipped by 9 bases and J by 0 bases; unmatched bases: 10. CDR3 length equals 15 residues.

The chain is built from TRBV5-1 and TRBJ2-1; 7 positions match TRBD2. The CDR3 spans 15 residues. The V gene end was trimmed by 0 bases and the J gene end by 4 bases; junction bases not matched to a gene: 4. Germline values: CDR1 SGHRS, CDR2 YFSETQ. This CDR3 is CASSLGGRGYNEQFF. CDR3 in DNA: TGCGCCAGCAGCTTGGGCGGGAGAGGGTACAATGAGCAGTTCTTC.

The chain couples TRBV28 to TRBJ1-1; 7 nucleotides match TRBD1. Germline V gene data show CDR1 as MDHEN and CDR2 as SYDVKM. V trimming: 5 bases; J trimming: 0 bases; junction bases outside the gene matches: 3. The CDR3 consists of 14 residues. Here the CDR3 reads CASSRDRLNTEAFF. The CDR3 DNA reads as TGTGCCAGCAGTCGGGACAGATTGAACACTGAAGCTTTCTTT.

This clone was counted a single time. The rearrangement uses TRBV6-1 and TRBJ2-1, with TRBD2 matching 8 bases. Per the germline V gene, CDR1 is MNHNS and CDR2 is SASEGT. The junction had 10 bases not matched to a gene; V was cut back by 2 bases and J by 4 bases. This CDR3 spans 17 amino acids. CDR3 nucleotides: TGTGCCAGCAGTGAACCCAGGGGACTAGGCGTTTACAATGAGCAGTTCTTC. This translates into CASSEPRGLGVYNEQFF.

The rearrangement joins TRBV5-4 to TRBJ2-7; 10 bases are a match to TRBD2. This CDR3 contains 15 residues. J gave up 4 bases and V 3 bases, and 7 bases lay outside the gene matches. Per germline, CDR1 SGHNT and CDR2 YYREEE (reference sequence). The CDR3 loop reads CASSSPSGSLYEQYF. Written as DNA, the CDR3 is TGTGCCAGCAGCTCCCCTAGCGGGAGTTTGTACGAGCAGTACTTC. Full variable domain (rest looked up from reference TRBV5-4 and TRBJ2-7): ETGVTQSPTHLIKTRGQQVTLRCSSQSGHNTVSWYQQALGQGPQFIFQYYREEENGRGNFPPRFSGLQFPNYSSELNVNALELDDSALYLCASSSPSGSLYEQYFGPGTRLTVT.

The genes are TRBV28 and TRBJ1-2; TRBD1 is a possible D gene (6 bases). The CDR3 has 13 amino acids. The germline V gene encodes CDR1 MDHEN and CDR2 SYDVKM. V lost 7 bases and J 6 bases, leaving 15 bases between the germline ends. In DNA form, the CDR3 reads TGTGCCAGCAACTCTGGGGGGGCGGATGGCTACACCTTC. Its translation: CASNSGGADGYTF.

J is TRBJ2-7 and V is TRBV24-1, with 8 positions matching TRBD1. Trimming took 5 bases from V and 3 from J; bases not matched to a gene: 8. The CDR3 sequence is 15 residues long. The germline CDR1 and CDR2 sequences are KGHDR and SFDVKD. The CDR3 nucleotides are TGTGCCACCAGTGGGACAGGGTCTGCGGGCTACGAGCAGTACTTC. Its protein product is CATSGTGSAGYEQYF.

The J gene is TRBJ1-5, the V gene TRBV30, with TRBD1 matching over 7 bases. With V trimmed by 0 bases and J by 6 bases, 11 bases remained unmatched. Germline V CDR1 and CDR2: GTSNPN, SVGIG (reference sequence). CDR3 length: 16 residues. The chain's CDR3 is CAWSVRQGDFSQPQHF. The CDR3 DNA follows: TGTGCCTGGAGTGTCCGGCAGGGGGATTTTAGTCAGCCCCAGCATTTT.

The genes are TRBV11-3 and TRBJ2-1, with TRBD2 matching over 7 bases. V shed 1 base and J 1 base; nucleotides not matched to a gene: 7. This CDR3 region has 17 residues. CDR1 and CDR2 (germline): SGHNT, YENEEA. The CDR3 sequence is CASSLGTGRESYNEQFF. The DNA of the CDR3 is TGTGCCAGCAGCTTAGGGACCGGGCGGGAGTCCTACAATGAGCAGTTCTTC.

The CDR3 here is CAWDRGGGEQYF. In nucleotides, the CDR3 is TGTGCCTGGGACAGGGGGGGAGGAGAGCAGTACTTC. This chain joins TRBV30 and TRBJ2-7, with 9 bases that match TRBD1. Germline assignment: CDR1 GTSNPN and CDR2 SVGIG (reference sequence). V dropped 5 bases and J dropped 7; count of bases not matched to a gene: 6. The CDR3 has 12 amino acids.

The chain carries TRBV5-1 and TRBJ2-3; D not resolved. Trimming stripped 0 bases from V and 6 bases from J, with 11 bases between. CDR1 is SGHRS, CDR2 YFSETQ, per germline. The CDR3 loop spans 14 amino acids. The CDR3 nucleotides read TGCGCCAGCAGCTTGGAACAATTCGCCGATACGCAGTATTTT. The encoded protein is CASSLEQFADTQYF.

This chain joins TRBV3-1 (or the pseudogene TRBV3-2) and TRBJ2-3; 11 bases match TRBD1. Germline CDR1 is LGHDT and CDR2 is YNNKEL (reference sequence). This CDR3 comprises 15 residues. Germline trimming cut 3 bases from V and 4 bases from J; bases unmatched to any gene: 3. The CDR3 loop is CASSHRTGGSDTQYF. The DNA for the CDR3 is TGTGCCAGCAGCCACCGGACAGGGGGCTCAGATACGCAGTATTTT.

As to this clone: The junction differs from germline at one of its ends, possibly a read error. The chain has TRBV6-2 or TRBV6-3 and TRBJ2-7, with D unclear. Germline assignment: CDR1 MNHEY and CDR2 SVGEGT. The CDR3 runs to 12 residues. CDR3 in amino acids: CAGSQTRVEQYF. The CDR3 coding sequence is TGTGCCGGCAGCCAAACTCGGGTTGAGCAGTACTTC.

This chain links TRBV5-4 with TRBJ2-3, with D possibly being TRBD2 (5 bases). CDR1 is SGHNT and CDR2 is YYREEE in the germline V gene (reference sequence). Trimming removed 9 bases from V and 0 bases from J, with 17 bases in between. The CDR3 runs to 15 residues. CDR3 protein: CATSLSGTSTDTQYF. The CDR3 coding sequence is TGTGCCACTAGCCTCTCGGGAACTAGCACAGATACGCAGTATTTT.

The rearrangement uses TRBV24-1 and TRBJ2-7; 7 positions match TRBD1. CDR1 and CDR2 from the germline V gene are KGHDR and SFDVKD. J was trimmed by 3 bases and V by 2 bases; bases with no gene match: 6. The CDR3 extends over 15 amino acids. The CDR3 here is CATSDSRDSFYEQYF. DNA of the CDR3: TGTGCCACCAGTGATTCCCGGGACAGCTTCTACGAGCAGTACTTC.

The CDR3 DNA reads as TGTGCCAGCAGCCGACTAGACTACGAGCAGTACTTC. Encoded protein: CASSRLDYEQYF. The genes are TRBV2 and TRBJ2-7; TRBD2 is a possible D gene (6 bases). The ends were cut back, 6 bases at V and 3 bases at J, with 9 bases in the middle. The CDR3 runs 12 residues. CDR1 SNHLY and CDR2 FYNNEI come from the germline V gene.